This entry is about one T cell receptor (beta chain). Deletions cut 1 base from V and 2 bases from J, with 12 bases between. The germline CDR1 and CDR2 sequences are SGHNT and YENEEA. This CDR3 is 15 amino acids long. This sample is drawn from a study of brain T cells in children with intractable seizures. The data were produced by immunoSEQ multiplex PCR, yet TCRdb's version contains in-frame clones alone and is incomplete. Among approximately 77,000 clones listed, 93% were seen once. The sequenced cases were selected for having the highest brain T cell transcript signatures. At least one anti-epileptic drug was given before surgery.

The genes are TRBV11-3 and TRBJ2-7; possible D gene TRBD1, 5 bases. Sequenced material: peripheral blood, taken at surgery. The TCR sequence derives from a boy under two years old with tuberous sclerosis and intractable seizures. CDR3 nucleotides: TGTGCCAGCAGCTTAGCCTACAGGTCAACCTACGAGCAGTACTTC. Its protein is CASSLAYRSTYEQYF. Using reference TRBV11-3 and TRBJ2-7 for the parts outside the CDR3, the full variable domain is EAGVVQSPRYKIIEKKQPVAFWCNPISGHNTLYWYLQNLGQGPELLIRYENEEAVDDSQLPKDRFSAERLKGVDSTLKIQPAELGDSAVYLCASSLAYRSTYEQYFGPGTRLTVT.